Shown below are 32 T cell receptor beta chains from a single sample sequenced in a study of Tregs in tolerant kidney transplant recipients (dated 2019 in TCRdb). Library preparation employed the immunoSEQ multiplex PCR assay. TCRdb limited this immuneACCESS table to in-frame rearrangements with V and J called. A share of clones is missing; checked studies link under half to unresolved V genes, and the rest is unexplained. The sample table gives approximately 35,000 clones. The ten largest clones represent 6.5% to 8% of the sample. Reading the label with the study, this specimen's time point is: blood sample drawn before combined kidney and bone marrow transplant. The material was CD8+ T cells from blood, obtained before the transplant. The receptor set was obtained from a human donor who received a combined kidney and bone marrow transplant.

The CDR3 reads CSAIGGGEKGPRNYGYTF. The sequenced CDR3 bases are TGCAGTGCCATAGGGGGCGGCGAAAAGGGCCCCCGTAACTATGGC. This chain links TRBV20-1 with TRBJ1-2; 7 bases map to TRBD1. The read falls 3 residues short of the CDR3 end, and the missing part is taken from the germline J gene. V trimming: 6 bases; J trimming: 1 base; junction bases outside the gene matches: 20. The germline V gene has CDR1 DFQATT and CDR2 SNEGSKA (reference sequence). The CDR3 is 18 amino acids.

Points on this clone: Read coverage stops 3 residues before the CDR3 terminus; the germline J gene supplies the remainder. The chain couples TRBV19 to TRBJ2-7; 8 bases match TRBD1. Unmatched junction bases numbered 6, after V lost 7 bases and J lost 1 base. Germline CDR1 and CDR2: LNHDA and SQIVND (reference sequence). This CDR3 is 14 amino acids long. The part of the CDR3 DNA that was read is TGTGCCAGTAAACCGGGACAGGAATCCTACGAG. Protein: CASKPGQESYE. From start to end, the CDR3 is CASKPGQESYEQYF.

Concerning this clone: The read gets to within 3 residues of the CDR3 end, and the germline J gene fills in the rest. The genes are TRBV7-9 and TRBJ1-5; TRBD1 agrees at 8 bases. Germline V gene data show CDR1 as SEHNR and CDR2 as FQNEAQ (reference sequence). V trimming: 1 base; J trimming: 5 bases; junction bases outside the gene matches: 4. The CDR3 is 15 amino acids. The CDR3 bases that were read are TGTGCCAGCAGCTTAGGGACAGGGAAGGATCAGCCC. Its translation is CASSLGTGKDQP. The full CDR3 sequence reads CASSLGTGKDQPQHF.

Notes on this clone: The read comes to an end 3 residues before the CDR3 does, leaving the germline J gene to fill in the end. J is TRBJ1-1 and V is TRBV20-1; D may be TRBD1 (5 bases). Germline CDR1 and CDR2: DFQATT and SNEGSKA (reference sequence). The V end was cut by 3 bases, the J end by 4 bases, with 15 bases between. This CDR3 region has 14 residues. CDR3 region: CSASVLGGITEAFF. CDR3 DNA (partial): TGCAGTGCTAGCGTTCTCGGGGGAATCACTGAA.

Concerning this clone: The CDR3 goes on 3 residues after the read ends, and that part is filled in from the germline J gene. In the same sample, other DNA sequences code for this CDR3. The J gene is TRBJ1-1, the V gene TRBV19, with TRBD1 matching 7 bases. The V gene end was trimmed by 3 bases and the J gene end by 2 bases; junction bases not matched to a gene: 3. Per germline, CDR1 LNHDA and CDR2 SQIVND (reference sequence). The CDR3 consists of 14 residues. CDR3 residues: CASSIGTVNTEAFF. The sequenced part of the CDR3 DNA is TGTGCCAGTAGTATTGGGACAGTAAACACTGAA.

As concerns this clone: The sequenced fragment ends 3 residues before the CDR3 boundary, so the rest is inferred from the germline J gene. The chain uses TRBV7-8 and TRBJ2-3; maybe TRBD1 (5 bases). This CDR3 comprises 13 residues. V was shortened by 3 bases and J by 1 base, with 5 bases between the two germline ends. Germline-derived CDR1 and CDR2 are SGHVS and FQNEAQ. Partial CDR3 DNA: TGTGCCAGCAGCTTGACAGGCACAGATACG. Translated: CASSLTGTDT. The full-length CDR3 reads as CASSLTGTDTQYF.

Details on this clone: Coverage ceases 3 residues before the CDR3 finishes, and the germline J gene fills in the end. The V gene is TRBV19, the J gene TRBJ2-5; 11 nucleotides agree with TRBD2. Germline lookup yields CDR1 LNHDA and CDR2 SQIVND (reference sequence). J lost 4 bases, V lost 4 bases, and 2 bases had no gene match. The CDR3 is 14 amino acids. The CDR3: CASSTSGRIETQYF. CDR3 DNA (partial): TGTGCCAGTAGTACTAGCGGGAGGATAGAGACC.

As concerns this clone: The missing CDR3 end, 3 residues past where the read stops, is filled in from the germline J gene. The chain is built from TRBV14 and TRBJ2-7, with 8 bases aligning to TRBD2. The CDR3 sequence is 17 residues long. V was clipped by 0 bases and J by 3 bases; unmatched bases: 10. CDR1 and CDR2 (germline): SGHDN, FVKESK. The CDR3 bases that were read are TGTGCCAGCAGCCAAGACCCACTAGCGGATTTAGGCTACGAG. Translated, it gives CASSQDPLADLGYE. The full CDR3 protein reads CASSQDPLADLGYEQYF.

As regards this clone: The read halts 3 residues ahead of the CDR3 end, with the missing end drawn from the germline J gene. V usage is TRBV29-1 and J usage is TRBJ2-7; D is unclear. Germline assignment: CDR1 SQVTM and CDR2 ANQGSEA. Trimming removed 4 bases from V and 1 base from J, with 11 bases in between. There are 13 residues in the CDR3. The CDR3 loop reads CSVVGGSSYEQYF. The DNA read from the CDR3 is TGCAGCGTTGTTGGCGGCAGTTCCTACGAG.

On this clone: The missing CDR3 end, 3 residues past where the read stops, is filled in from the germline J gene. The chain is built from TRBV5-1 and TRBJ1-1, with 8 bases lining up with TRBD1. V was pared by 3 bases and J by 4 bases, with 11 bases of the junction left unmatched. The germline gives CDR1 SGHRS, CDR2 YFSETQ. The CDR3 is 16 residues long. Here the CDR3 reads CASSYPPDRGGTEAFF. The covered CDR3 bases are TGCGCCAGCAGCTATCCTCCCGACAGGGGTGGCACTGAA.

About this clone itself: Read coverage stops 3 residues before the CDR3 terminus; the germline J gene supplies the remainder. The V gene is TRBV20-1, the J gene TRBJ2-7; weak D call: TRBD1 (5 bases). Germline CDR1 DFQATT, CDR2 SNEGSKA (reference sequence). The length of the CDR3 is 13 residues. Trimming took off 6 bases at V and 0 bases at J, with 12 bases between the two ends. CDR3 residues: CSAVQGNSYEQYF. The sequenced CDR3 bases are TGCAGTGCCGTTCAGGGTAACTCCTACGAG.

Comment on this clone: The CDR3 end is not reached by the read, which stops 3 residues before it; the germline J gene fills it in. The chain has TRBV19 and TRBJ2-7, with TRBD2 as a possible D gene (5 bases). The CDR3 spans 16 residues. Germline CDR1 is LNHDA and CDR2 is SQIVND (reference sequence). The sequenced part of the CDR3 DNA is TGTGCTTATAGAAGCGGACGCCGCTGGAATTTCTACGAG. Amino acid sequence: CAYRSGRRWNFYE. The entire CDR3 protein is CAYRSGRRWNFYEQYF.

Concerning this clone itself: The sequence runs out 3 residues before the end of the CDR3; the remainder is reconstructed from the germline J gene. V gene TRBV7-7 combines with J gene TRBJ2-7; the match to TRBD1 covers 9 bases. J gave up 4 bases and V 5 bases, and 3 bases lay outside the gene matches. The CDR3 has 13 residues. Germline CDR1 reads SSHAT; CDR2 reads FNYEAQ (reference sequence). CDR3 DNA, as far as it was read: TGTGCCAGCAGCGATGGACAGGGGTACGAG. This codes for CASSDGQGYE. The complete CDR3 reads CASSDGQGYEQYF.

Turning to this clone: The CDR3 end falls 3 residues outside the read, so it is completed with the germline J gene. V and J are TRBV19 and TRBJ2-7; TRBD1 matches at 7 bases. The junction had 24 bases not matched to a gene; V was cut back by 1 base and J by 0 bases. The CDR3 covers 22 residues. CDR1 and CDR2 (germline): LNHDA, SQIVND (reference sequence). CDR3 DNA, as far as it was read: TGTGCCAGTAGTATAGTGGGGACCCTGGGACAGATCCTACAGATTAGCTCCTACGAG. Amino acids: CASSIVGTLGQILQISSYE. The whole CDR3 sequence is CASSIVGTLGQILQISSYEQYF. The full variable domain, its missing parts supplied by reference TRBV19 and TRBJ2-7, is DGGITQSPKYLFRKEGQNVTLSCEQNLNHDAMYWYRQDPGQGLRLIYYSQIVNDFQKGDIAEGYSVSREKKESFPLTVTSAQKNPTAFYLCASSIVGTLGQILQISSYEQYFGPGTRLTVT.

Points on this clone: Read data end 3 residues before the CDR3 end; the end is taken from the germline J gene. V is TRBV10-3 and J is TRBJ2-2, with 9 bases lining up with TRBD1. Losses at the gene ends were 3 bases for V and 6 bases for J; bases not matched to a gene: 11. This CDR3 comprises 17 residues. Germline V gives CDR1 ENHRY, CDR2 SYGVKD. The CDR3 bases that were read are TGTGCCATCAGTGACCCCGGGACAGGGAGCACACCCGGGGAG. Translated, it gives CAISDPGTGSTPGE. The full CDR3 protein reads CAISDPGTGSTPGELFF.

As for this clone: The read comes to an end 3 residues before the CDR3 does, leaving the germline J gene to fill in the end. The chain employs TRBV5-1 and TRBJ1-2; D might be TRBD1 (6 bases). CDR3 size: 16 residues. V was pared by 8 bases and J by 2 bases, with 22 bases between. Germline CDR1 is SGHRS and CDR2 is YFSETQ. CDR3 in amino acids: CASKQSPGQQNYGYTF. CDR3 DNA (partial): TGCGCCAGTAAACAATCCCCGGGACAACAAAACTATGGC.

A word on this clone: The read falls 3 residues short of the CDR3 end, and the missing part is taken from the germline J gene. The genes are TRBV19 and TRBJ2-7; D may correspond to TRBD1 or TRBD2 (5 bases each). Germline V gene lookup returns CDR1 LNHDA and CDR2 SQIVND (reference sequence). The CDR3 length is 15 residues. The V gene lost 1 base and the J gene lost 0 bases, with 10 bases spanning the gap. CDR3 bases read: TGTGCCAGTAGTATAGCCGAGGGGAACTCCTACGAG. Translating it yields CASSIAEGNSYE. The entire CDR3 reads CASSIAEGNSYEQYF.

A word on this clone: The read halts 3 residues ahead of the CDR3 end, with the missing end drawn from the germline J gene. The chain uses TRBV5-1 and TRBJ2-1; a weak D match, TRBD2 (6 bases). The CDR3 is made up of 12 amino acids. From germline, CDR1 is SGHRS and CDR2 YFSETQ. V was cut by 3 bases and J by 8 bases, with 9 bases left in between. CDR3 sequence: CASSWWGDEQFF. The DNA read from the CDR3 is TGCGCCAGCAGCTGGTGGGGGGATGAG.

Note on this clone: The read comes to an end 3 residues before the CDR3 does, leaving the germline J gene to fill in the end. The chain links TRBV10-3 to TRBJ2-1; 7 bases align to TRBD2. Trimming cost V 8 bases and J 4 bases; bases outside gene matches: 14. The CDR3 is made up of 16 amino acids. Germline CDR1 reads ENHRY; CDR2 reads SYGVKD. CDR3 protein: CAIPHTGEGTYNEQFF. CDR3 bases read: TGTGCCATCCCCCATACGGGGGAGGGTACATACAATGAG.

A remark on this clone: Read coverage stops 3 residues before the CDR3 terminus; the germline J gene supplies the remainder. J is TRBJ1-1 and V is TRBV10-2; 8 bases match TRBD1. Germline V gene sequence: CDR1 WSHSY, CDR2 SAAADI. The CDR3 contains 14 residues. The trim removed 2 bases at V and 5 bases at J, leaving 4 bases unmatched. The CDR3 reads CASSEGQGRTEAFF. Incomplete CDR3 DNA: TGCGCCAGCAGTGAGGGACAGGGAAGAACTGAA.

A word on this clone: The read falls 3 residues short of the CDR3 end, and the missing part is taken from the germline J gene. The chain uses TRBV29-1 and TRBJ1-2; a possible D gene is TRBD1 (6 bases). V lost 0 bases and J 2 bases, leaving 7 bases between the germline ends. The CDR3 covers 13 residues. Per germline, CDR1 SQVTM and CDR2 ANQGSEA. CDR3 amino acids: CSVEDGQNYGYTF. CDR3 DNA (partial): TGCAGCGTTGAAGACGGACAGAACTATGGC.

As for this clone: Coverage ceases 3 residues before the CDR3 finishes, and the germline J gene fills in the end. The V call is TRBV6-4, the J call TRBJ2-1, with 12 nucleotides matching TRBD2. V shed 5 bases and J 9 bases; nucleotides not matched to a gene: 2. The CDR3 has 13 amino acids. The germline V gene has CDR1 MRHNA and CDR2 SNTAGT. The CDR3 protein is CASSLTSGSEQFF. The CDR3 bases that were read are TGTGCCAGCAGTTTGACTAGCGGGAGTGAG.

Of note for this clone: The read finishes 3 residues shy of the CDR3 end, and the germline J gene is used to complete it. The chain uses TRBV6-1 and TRBJ2-7; tentatively, D is TRBD2 (6 bases). The CDR3 has 12 amino acids. V was shortened by 3 bases and J by 6 bases, with 9 bases between the two germline ends. Germline V gives CDR1 MNHNS, CDR2 SASEGT. CDR3 in amino acids: CASSDRGFEQYF. The sequenced CDR3 bases are TGTGCCAGCAGTGATCGGGGGTTCGAG.

Turning to this clone: The read finishes 3 residues shy of the CDR3 end, and the germline J gene is used to complete it. This chain connects TRBV6-2 or TRBV6-3 to TRBJ2-1, with D unresolved. The CDR3 sequence is 16 residues long. Germline V lookup: CDR1 MNHEY, CDR2 SVGEGT. Between the trimmed V and J ends, which lost 0 bases and 7 bases, there was a span of 16 bases. The CDR3 DNA, read in part, is TGTGCCAGCAGTTACTCCGCGGATCCCTTCAAAAATGAG. It is translated as CASSYSADPFKNE. The whole CDR3 region reads CASSYSADPFKNEQFF.

Regarding this clone: The CDR3 end lies 3 residues beyond the end of the read and is filled in from the germline J gene. This chain links TRBV7-8 with TRBJ2-7, with TRBD2 matching 11 bases. Germline V gives CDR1 SGHVS, CDR2 FQNEAQ. The CDR3 consists of 16 residues. The ends lost 5 bases at V and 2 bases at J; junction bases unmatched: 8. This CDR3 reads CASSPRGTSGAYEQYF. The part of the CDR3 DNA that was read is TGTGCCAGCAGCCCTAGGGGGACTAGCGGTGCCTACGAG.

About this clone: The CDR3 end lies 3 residues beyond the end of the read and is filled in from the germline J gene. The rearrangement links TRBV7-9 to TRBJ2-7; 9 bases are shared with TRBD1. The CDR3 is 13 amino acids. The trim removed 1 base at V and 6 bases at J, leaving 1 base unmatched. Germline V gene lookup returns CDR1 SEHNR and CDR2 FQNEAQ (reference sequence). The CDR3 region is CASSLGTGAEQYF. The CDR3 bases that were read are TGTGCCAGCAGCTTAGGGACAGGGGCCGAG. The whole variable domain, filled in from reference TRBV7-9 and TRBJ2-7, reads DTGVSQNPRHKITKRGQNVTFRCDPISEHNRLYWYRQTLGQGPEFLTYFQNEAQLEKSRLLSDRFSAERPKGSFSTLEIQRTEQGDSAMYLCASSLGTGAEQYFGPGTRLTVT.

Notes on this clone: The read terminates 3 residues ahead of where the CDR3 ends, so the germline J gene completes it. The rearrangement uses TRBV19 and TRBJ1-6; tentative D call: TRBD1 (6 bases). With 3 bases removed from V and 7 bases from J, the gap between germline ends came to 13 bases. The CDR3 has 15 residues. Germline V lookup: CDR1 LNHDA, CDR2 SQIVND (reference sequence). Incomplete CDR3 DNA: TGTGCCAGTAGTATCGCCGGACAGCCAAATTCACCC. Encoded protein: CASSIAGQPNSP. The CDR3 in full is CASSIAGQPNSPLHF. Drawing the rest from reference TRBV19 and TRBJ1-6, the complete variable domain is DGGITQSPKYLFRKEGQNVTLSCEQNLNHDAMYWYRQDPGQGLRLIYYSQIVNDFQKGDIAEGYSVSREKKESFPLTVTSAQKNPTAFYLCASSIAGQPNSPLHFGNGTRLTVT.

As concerns this clone: The read falls 3 residues short of the CDR3 end, and the missing part is taken from the germline J gene. This rearrangement joins TRBV2 to TRBJ1-4; the D is unclear. CDR3 size: 15 residues. CDR1 and CDR2 from the germline V gene are SNHLY and FYNNEI. V was clipped by 6 bases and J by 2 bases, with 13 bases between them. CDR3 residues: CASSPRPGTNEKLFF. The part of the CDR3 DNA that was read is TGTGCCAGCAGCCCCAGGCCGGGGACTAATGAAAAA.

Comments on this clone: The DNA ends 3 residues before the CDR3 does, and the rest of the CDR3 is filled in from the germline J gene. The chain recombines TRBV7-2 with TRBJ2-7, with TRBD2 identical over 8 bases. Losses at the gene ends were 3 bases for V and 6 bases for J; bases not matched to a gene: 1. The CDR3 runs 12 residues. Germline CDR1 and CDR2: SGHTA and FQGNSA. The CDR3 here is CASSFTSGEQYF. The sequenced part of the CDR3 DNA is TGTGCCAGCAGCTTCACTAGCGGCGAG.

As regards this clone: Read sequence stops 3 residues before the CDR3 end, and the germline J gene provides the missing end. The chain carries TRBV6-1 and TRBJ2-7; 9 bases agree with TRBD2. V gave up 1 base and J gave up 4 bases; unmatched junction bases: 5. This CDR3 is 15 amino acids long. Germline V gives CDR1 MNHNS, CDR2 SASEGT. The CDR3 loop is CASSEGAGGPYEQYF. The sequenced CDR3 bases are TGTGCCAGCAGTGAAGGGGCGGGGGGGCCGTACGAG.

On this clone: The read gets to within 3 residues of the CDR3 end, and the germline J gene fills in the rest. The chain links TRBV20-1 to TRBJ2-7, with a possible D match to TRBD1 (5 bases). This CDR3 is 14 amino acids long. Germline lookup yields CDR1 DFQATT and CDR2 SNEGSKA (reference sequence). V gave up 0 bases and J gave up 0 bases, with 9 bases separating them. The CDR3 protein is CSARDFDSSYEQYF. The covered CDR3 bases are TGCAGTGCTAGAGACTTTGACAGCTCCTACGAG.

Of note for this clone: The read ends 3 residues shy of where the CDR3 ends; the end is completed using the germline J gene. The chain uses TRBV19 and TRBJ2-2, with 8 positions matching TRBD2. The CDR3 runs to 14 residues. Germline V lookup: CDR1 LNHDA, CDR2 SQIVND (reference sequence). The CDR3 reads CGADTSGNTGELFF. The CDR3 DNA, read in part, is TGTGGCGCCGATACTAGCGGGAACACCGGGGAG.